A single sample gave rise to the 15 T cell receptor beta chains below, sequenced in a study of cytomegalovirus exposure and HLA in healthy donors. Amplification used 60 Vbeta primers and 13 Jbeta primers. TCRdb's table, derived via immunoSEQ multiplex PCR, lists solely in-frame clones and lacks some. The sample consists of about 170,000 clones, roughly 80% of them appearing once. Input material: PBMCs. These receptors were taken from a female donor in good health and CMV-seronegative.

In regard to this clone: One end of the junction varies from germline; a read error may be responsible. The chain uses TRBV7-7 and TRBJ2-1, with a weak D call TRBD1 (6 bases). Germline values: CDR1 SSHAT, CDR2 FNYEAQ (reference sequence). The CDR3 consists of 15 residues. The chain's CDR3 is CASSVGQGFGYEQFF. The CDR3 region has the DNA TGTGCTAGCAGCGTGGGACAAGGGTTTGGGTATGAGCAGTTCTTC.

This rearrangement joins TRBV6-8 to TRBJ2-3, with a tentative D call TRBD2 (6 bases). The germline gives CDR1 MNHGY, CDR2 SAAAGT. Trimming removed 2 bases from V and 2 bases from J, with 17 bases in between. The CDR3 covers 17 residues. In nucleotides, the CDR3 is TGTGCCAGCAGTTACCCGGGACTTGGTGGAAACACAGATACGCAGTATTTT. This translates into CASSYPGLGGNTDTQYF.

The V call is TRBV7-9, the J call TRBJ2-1; possibly TRBD2 for D (5 bases). V lost 2 bases to trimming and J lost 8 bases, with 7 bases between them. CDR3 size: 12 residues. Germline-derived CDR1 and CDR2 are SEHNR and FQNEAQ (reference sequence). Written as DNA, the CDR3 is TGTGCCAGCAGCTTAATCGGGGATGAGCAGTTCTTC. It yields the protein CASSLIGDEQFF.

The chain uses TRBV6-5 and TRBJ1-1, with 7 bases matching TRBD1. The junction had 4 bases not matched to a gene; V was cut back by 0 bases and J by 3 bases. Per germline, CDR1 MNHEY and CDR2 SVGAGI. The CDR3 is made up of 15 amino acids. The CDR3 spells CASSYSTGRDTEAFF. The CDR3 nucleotides read TGTGCCAGCAGTTACTCGACAGGGCGCGACACTGAAGCTTTCTTT.

This rearrangement joins TRBV2 to TRBJ2-3; D might be TRBD2 (6 bases). The CDR3 is made up of 12 amino acids. Trimming took off 7 bases at V and 3 bases at J, with 8 bases between the two ends. The V gene's germline CDR1 is SNHLY and CDR2 FYNNEI. The DNA of the CDR3 is TGTGCCAGCACGGGAGATACAGATACGCAGTATTTT. Translation: CASTGDTDTQYF.

The chain combines TRBV4-3 with TRBJ1-1; D unresolved. Germline assignment: CDR1 LGHNA and CDR2 YSLEER. The germline V and J ends were trimmed by 0 bases and 0 bases, with 5 bases remaining between them. The CDR3 has 14 amino acids. The CDR3: CASSQESVNTEAFF. Written as DNA, the CDR3 is TGCGCCAGCAGCCAAGAGTCGGTGAACACTGAAGCTTTCTTT.

The count of this clone is one. This sequence joins TRBV28 and TRBJ2-5, with a possible D match to TRBD1 (6 bases). There are 14 residues in the CDR3. Germline CDR1 is MDHEN and CDR2 is SYDVKM. Trimming took 3 bases from V and 5 from J, leaving 13 bases between them. The DNA of the CDR3 is TGTGCCAGCAGTTTTTATCAGGGGACGGAGACCCAGTACTTC. It codes for CASSFYQGTETQYF.

This chain connects TRBV9 to TRBJ2-1; D is unclear. The CDR3 contains 13 residues. Trimming removed 0 bases at V and 6 bases at J, with 7 bases between. The germline gives CDR1 SGDLS, CDR2 YYNGEE. The CDR3 here is CASSVATGNEQFF. As DNA, the CDR3 is TGTGCCAGCAGCGTAGCTACTGGCAATGAGCAGTTCTTC.

The chain recombines TRBV5-6 with TRBJ2-7, with 11 bases lining up with TRBD2. The CDR3 length is 15 residues. CDR1 and CDR2 from the germline V gene are SGHDT and YYEEEE. The trim removed 3 bases at V and 6 bases at J, leaving 8 bases unmatched. CDR3 DNA: TGTGCCAGCAGCTCCACCCAACTAGCGGGAGCCGAGCAGTACTTC. Encoded protein: CASSSTQLAGAEQYF.

V is TRBV29-1 and J is TRBJ1-5; maybe TRBD1 (6 bases). Deletions cut 6 bases from V and 8 bases from J, with 14 bases between. Germline V gene lookup returns CDR1 SQVTM and CDR2 ANQGSEA. CDR3 length: 12 amino acids. The CDR3 reads CSVTGPGEPQHF. The CDR3, as DNA: TGCAGCGTAACAGGGCCAGGTGAGCCCCAGCATTTT.

CDR3 sequence reads: CANGPTGNLYEQYF. For the CDR3, the DNA is TGTGCCAACGGACCCACAGGGAATCTATACGAGCAGTACTTC. This chain connects TRBV7-9 to TRBJ2-7; D is perhaps TRBD1 (6 bases). CDR3 size: 14 residues. The V and J ends lost 10 bases and 4 bases respectively, with 20 bases between them. CDR1 is SEHNR, CDR2 FQNEAQ, per germline (reference sequence).

The chain uses TRBV6-6 and TRBJ2-7; tentatively, D is TRBD2 (5 bases). Per germline, CDR1 MNHNY and CDR2 SVGAGI (reference sequence). The CDR3 contains 13 residues. With 4 bases removed from V and 3 bases from J, the gap between germline ends came to 10 bases. The CDR3 nucleotides read TGTGCCAGCAGTTTCACTAGGTTCTACGAGCAGTACTTC. Amino acid sequence: CASSFTRFYEQYF.

In nucleotides, the CDR3 is TGTGCCAGCAGCTTGGCGGGAGTAGATGAGCAGTACTTC. It is translated as CASSLAGVDEQYF. The J gene is TRBJ2-7, the V gene TRBV5-4; the D gene is possibly TRBD2 (6 bases). Germline V gene sequence: CDR1 SGHNT, CDR2 YYREEE (reference sequence). V was shortened by 0 bases and J by 7 bases, with 11 bases between the two germline ends. This CDR3 comprises 13 residues.

The chain carries TRBV19 and TRBJ2-1; 10 bases are a match to TRBD2. The germline CDR1 and CDR2 sequences are LNHDA and SQIVND (reference sequence). Unmatched junction bases numbered 9, after V lost 4 bases and J lost 3 bases. The CDR3 has 17 amino acids. This chain's CDR3 is CASSTSKLAGNYNEQFF. The DNA of the CDR3 is TGTGCCAGTAGTACTTCAAAACTAGCGGGGAACTACAATGAGCAGTTCTTC.

On this clone: Germline is not matched at one junction end, which may reflect a read error. V usage is TRBV6-5 and J usage is TRBJ2-3, with 9 positions matching TRBD1. From germline, CDR1 is MNHEY and CDR2 SVGAGI. The CDR3 runs to 14 residues. CDR3 sequence (DNA): TGTGCCTGCAGCGGGACAGGGAGAACAGATACGCAGTATTTT. Amino acid sequence: CACSGTGRTDTQYF.